This TCR beta chain was identified during a study of long-term antiretroviral therapy in people with HIV (dated by TCRdb to the early 2020s). General notes on the study: The earliest samples were collected about a decade before the 2015 WHO recommendation for immediate ART, when ART was typically delayed until CD4 counts fell. A retrospective serial study tested whether changes in peripheral blood TRB repertoire composition and diversity were associated with ART initiation and durable HIV suppression. From some 28 adults with confirmed HIV infection, the cohort provided under 200 cryopreserved PBMC samples, gathered serially across a mean of about six years (range 1-12). Of the 30 to 35 participants with HIV, about a dozen were female. No cross-contamination during QIAcube processing was seen in test extractions of a monoclonal T-cell line run alongside roughly 30 polyclonal samples.

Trimming removed 10 bases from V and 5 bases from J; the gene matches leave 7 bases unexplained. The cysteine opens and the phenylalanine closes a CDR3 of 13 amino acids. Only CDR3 DNA is held: 39 bases, read in frame from base 1. The germline V gene (reference sequence) gives CDR1 as LNHDA and CDR2 as SQIVND. The immunoSEQ hsTCRB v3.0 assay was used at survey level resolution for TRB variable region sequencing. A depth of about 40,000-55,000 T-cell genomes per sample was targeted for TRB sequencing. An Illumina MiSeq with a v3 150-cycle kit was used to sequence the pooled TRB libraries. The original methods were these. Repertoire analysis was run in R within a reproducible Nextflow workflow that covered QC, data transformation and analysis. LymphoSeq2, an R package for AIRR-Seq data exploration, was used to implement custom analyses. A few samples yielding fewer than 5000 total TRB sequences were excluded, leaving approximately 190 analyzed HIV repertoires. Of the roughly 180 retained HIV repertoires, roughly 61 were collected before and 120 to 130 after ART initiation. Repertoires were downsampled to 5000 TRB nucleotide sequences, and summary statistics were averaged over 100 downsampling iterations. TRB sequences were retained for analysis only if CDR3 regions of at least seven amino acids were present. Diversity was measured with a Shannon entropy-derived clonality score and the Gini coefficient. In repertoire networks, the top 5000 CDR3 amino acid sequences were linked whenever an edit distance of one separated two sequences. GLIPH2 predicted antigen specificity groups and MHC restriction for TRB CDR3 amino acid sequences. To flag known CMV, EBV, HIV or tissue antigen associations, CDR3 amino acid sequences were matched against VDJdb and McPAS-TCR. Pre-ART, post-ART and control groups were compared with Wilcoxon signed-rank tests and Holm-Bonferroni correction. TCRdb provides this immuneACCESS table in a form limited to in-frame rearrangements. Some clones are lacking; in checked studies, under half of them reflect an unresolved V gene, and why the rest are absent is not known. The DNA was the basis for D and trimming; V, J and clone size are from that table. This sample lists 29,000 or so clones; 85% to 95% were detected once. The ten largest clones take up less than 3.5% of the sample.

To be included, a participant needed at least one PBMC sample from before ART initiation plus at least two post-ART samples. All participants with HIV were treated in the United States of America. Before DNA extraction, cryopreserved samples of about 0.95-10 million PBMC were thawed and washed. At the time of the earliest PBMC sample, participants with HIV were aged between roughly 20 and 55 years. Each participant contributed PBMC samples from 1-4 timepoints before ART initiation and 2-8 timepoints after ART initiation, with a median of 7 samples. For every participant, serial HIV viral load, CD4+ T-cell count, ART history and demographic data were obtained. Genomic DNA was extracted from unsorted PBMC with a Qiagen kit on a QIAcube, processed in batches of 12 samples. On the study overall, not on this receptor specifically: The repertoire was dominated across all time points by expanded TRB clones identified before ART initiation, although this dominance was seen to fluctuate and to decrease in many PLHIV after ART. Samples dated from the mid-2000s to the late 2010s, and the ART regimens used may be less effective than current ones. Unsorted PBMC were profiled instead of sorted CD4+ and CD8+ T cells because pre-ART samples had limited cell numbers. Inferences about post-ART repertoire changes were limited because no data were available on ART adherence, viral resistance or therapy changes. Narrower CDR3 length ranges were observed in HIV repertoires than in controls, and an antigen-experienced repertoire with only a slight naive shift after ART was suggested by the network structure. Since PBMC availability was limited, sequencing covered only the TCR beta chain, with no alpha chain pairing. Starting ART was linked to a significant rise in TRB diversity, yet even after long-term ART the diversity remained significantly lower than in transplant donor controls.

Worth noting for this clone: The clone's antigen remains unknown. No clone much larger than this one lies a single base away; base qualities are absent.

The chain is encoded by TRBV19 joined to TRBJ2-2; TRBD1 agrees with 7 junctional bases. This sequence originates from a man aged 50 or older with HIV. Sample: unsorted PBMCs, taken approximately 7.1 years after starting antiretroviral therapy. The CDR3 region: CATRQGITGELFF. The base sequence is TGTGCCACCCGACAGGGAATAACCGGGGAGCTGTTTTTT. The full variable domain, with segments outside the CDR3 supplied by the reference TRBV19 and TRBJ2-2 proteins, appears as DGGITQSPKYLFRKEGQNVTLSCEQNLNHDAMYWYRQDPGQGLRLIYYSQIVNDFQKGDIAEGYSVSREKKESFPLTVTSAQKNPTAFYLCATRQGITGELFFGEGSRLTVL.